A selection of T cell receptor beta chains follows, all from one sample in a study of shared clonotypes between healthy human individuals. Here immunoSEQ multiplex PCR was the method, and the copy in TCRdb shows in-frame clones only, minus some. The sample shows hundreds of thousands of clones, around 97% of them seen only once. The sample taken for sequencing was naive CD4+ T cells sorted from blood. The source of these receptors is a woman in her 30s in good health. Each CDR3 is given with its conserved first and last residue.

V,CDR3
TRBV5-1,CASSLSSTYEQYF
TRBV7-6,CASSLSREGRRDEQFF
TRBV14,CASSRARAKAGELFF
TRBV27,CASSLSWQHQETQYF
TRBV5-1,CASSSQETQYF
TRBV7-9,CASSISGSYNEQFF
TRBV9,CASSVALYNEQFF
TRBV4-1,CASSQGQGGWNEQFF
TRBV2,CASHRYEGTYEQYF
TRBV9,CASSGQRTPGYGYTF
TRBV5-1,CASRADRDAQYF
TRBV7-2,CASSSTVPYEQYF
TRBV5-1,CASSLIASGRMGNEQYF
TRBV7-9,CASSLRAGQETQYF
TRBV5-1,CASSLVPGSTEAFF
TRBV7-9,CASSRYSGRRSGELFF
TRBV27,CASSLSKVAGGETQYF
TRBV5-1,CASSRGAGNYGYTF
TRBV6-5,CASSGTRARETQYF
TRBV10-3,CASRDRETGELFF
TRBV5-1,CASSVTGGLAVYNEQFF
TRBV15,CATTSPGVRNTIYF
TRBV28,CAIHREPNTEAFF
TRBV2,CASRLEGDTEAFF
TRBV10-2,CASSESTRDQETQYF
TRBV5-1,CASSENLLAGGSYEQYF
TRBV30,CAWGQGPSYNEQFF
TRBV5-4,CASSLGRGSNQPQHF
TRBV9,CASSVGQLNTEAFF
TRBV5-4,CASSLQGNQPQHF
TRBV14,CASSQLAGGPLFYNEQFF
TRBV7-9,CASSLNGHEQYF
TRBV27,CASSYGQLNNSPLHF
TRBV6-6,CASSYRTGGAEPQHF
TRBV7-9,CASSSGPAVSHTQYF
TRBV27,CASSLSYSQYSNQPQHF
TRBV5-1,CASSFDGQGNTDTQYF
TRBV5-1,CASSLETGQGYQGTQYF
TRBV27,CASSWGGSSYNEQFF
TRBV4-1,CASSQDERSRYEQYF
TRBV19,CASSIVGGANVLTF
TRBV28,CASSLGHTEAFF
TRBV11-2,CASSSQGGSFSYEQYF
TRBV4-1,CASSQGQGINQPQHF